Below, 15 T cell receptor beta chains from the same sample are listed, as sequenced in a study of T-cell memory formation after mild COVID-19. Each CDR3 protein gets one entry after TCRdb re-called the 5' RACE reads with MiXCR. The top ten clones hold roughly 23% of a sample with 250,000 to 300,000 distinct CDR3 sequences, about 16% of them seen once. Material for sequencing was PBMCs or a T cell subset sorted from them (not recorded which). Source of these receptors: a man in his late teens or twenties who had mild COVID-19 (a few samples of this study predate the infection). Cell type and time point are not known.

This clonotype was counted at least ten times. This chain joins TRBV6-5 and TRBJ2-7; D might be TRBD1 (6 bases). The CDR3 is 12 residues long. Trimming took off 6 bases at V and 6 bases at J, with 12 bases between the two ends. Germline CDR1 and CDR2: MNHEY and SVGAGI. The CDR3 nucleotides read TGTGCCAGCAGACATACAGGGACCGAGCAGTACGTC. Translation gives CASRHTGTEQYV.

This clonotype was observed many times. The rearrangement joins TRBV7-3 to TRBJ2-3; 7 bases map to TRBD2. Per the germline V gene, CDR1 is SGHTA and CDR2 is FQGTGA. This CDR3 comprises 17 residues. V gave up 1 base and J gave up 3 bases; unmatched junction bases: 10. CDR3 DNA sequence: TGTGCCAGCAGCTTAAGTTCCCGTGGCGGGGGTACAGATACGCAGTATTTT. Its translation is CASSLSSRGGGTDTQYF.

This chain connects TRBV12-5 to TRBJ2-7; 7 nucleotides agree with TRBD1. The CDR3 is 13 residues long. Germline CDR1 and CDR2: LGHNT and FRNRAP. The J segment lost 4 bases and the V segment lost 4 bases, leaving 4 bases of the junction unmatched. CDR3 sequence (DNA): TGTGCTAGTGGTTCGACAGGGTTATACGAGCAGTACTTC. This translates into CASGSTGLYEQYF. The variable domain in full, completed from reference TRBV12-5 and TRBJ2-7, reads DARVTQTPRHKVTEMGQEVTMRCQPILGHNTVFWYRQTMMQGLELLAYFRNRAPLDDSGMPKDRFSAEMPDATLATLKIQPSEPRDSAVYFCASGSTGLYEQYFGPGTRLTVT.

This clonotype has only a few counts. V usage is TRBV4-1 and J usage is TRBJ2-2; the D call may be TRBD1 or TRBD2 (6 bases each). V lost 8 bases and J lost 0, with 16 bases in between. Per germline, CDR1 MGHRA and CDR2 YSYEKL. This CDR3 spans 16 amino acids. This CDR3 reads CASRVKGGTNTGELFF. CDR3 bases: TGCGCCAGCCGCGTGAAGGGGGGTACGAACACCGGGGAGCTGTTTTTT.

This clonotype was detected a few times. The genes are TRBV29-1 and TRBJ1-1; D is ambiguous. Trimming pared 5 bases from V and 4 bases from J, leaving 8 bases between. This CDR3 is 11 amino acids long. Per germline, CDR1 SQVTM and CDR2 ANQGSEA. CDR3 region: CSVWRATEAFF. The CDR3 bases are TGCAGCGTTTGGAGGGCCACTGAAGCTTTCTTT. Full variable domain (outside the CDR3, taken from reference TRBV29-1 and TRBJ1-1): SAVISQKPSRDICQRGTSLTIQCQVDSQVTMMFWYRQQPGQSLTLIATANQGSEATYESGFVIDKFPISRPNLTFSTLTVSNMSPEDSSIYLCSVWRATEAFFGQGTRLTVV.

This clonotype was counted at least ten times. CDR3 amino acids: CSARHSTTGELFF. DNA for the CDR3: TGCAGTGCTAGACATAGTACAACCGGGGAGCTGTTTTTT. The gene calls are TRBV20-1 and TRBJ2-2; D gene uncertain. V was pared by 2 bases and J by 5 bases, with 9 bases between. CDR3 length equals 13 residues. Germline V gene sequence: CDR1 DFQATT, CDR2 SNEGSKA (reference sequence).

The genes are TRBV5-1 and TRBJ1-1, with no clear D. V was pared by 5 bases and J by 4 bases, with 12 bases between. CDR1 SGHRS and CDR2 YFSETQ come from the germline V gene. The CDR3 loop spans 13 amino acids. Here the CDR3 DNA reads TGCGCCAGCAGTCAGAAGGGTTTCACTGAAGCTTTCTTT. Residues: CASSQKGFTEAFF.

A few counts support this clonotype. The chain couples TRBV7-9 to TRBJ1-1; D might be TRBD1 (5 bases). The CDR3 runs to 11 residues. V lost 3 bases, J lost 8 bases, and 7 bases lay in between. Germline V gene sequence: CDR1 SEHNR, CDR2 FQNEAQ (reference sequence). In DNA, the CDR3 is TGTGCCAGCAGCTTCGGGGGAGAAGCTTTCTTT. This translates into CASSFGGEAFF.

V gene TRBV20-1 combines with J gene TRBJ1-5; 11 nucleotides align to TRBD1. Losses at the gene ends were 7 bases for V and 8 bases for J; bases not matched to a gene: 13. Germline V gene lookup returns CDR1 DFQATT and CDR2 SNEGSKA (reference sequence). This CDR3 has 15 residues. CDR3: CSGASRTGGKEPQHF. The DNA for the CDR3 is TGCAGTGGAGCCTCTCGGACAGGGGGCAAGGAGCCCCAGCATTTT.

This clonotype came up a few times. The chain couples TRBV20-1 to TRBJ1-1; TRBD1 matches 7 bases. V shed 3 bases, J shed 2 bases, and the junction held 9 bases outside the gene matches. CDR1 is DFQATT and CDR2 is SNEGSKA in the germline V gene (reference sequence). This CDR3 region has 15 residues. CDR3 protein: CSARGTAPLNTEAFF. In DNA form, the CDR3 reads TGCAGTGCTAGGGGGACAGCCCCACTTAACACTGAAGCTTTCTTT.

This chain uses TRBV20-1 with TRBJ1-1; 8 bases match TRBD1. The germline gives CDR1 DFQATT, CDR2 SNEGSKA (reference sequence). The CDR3 has 15 amino acids. The V gene end was trimmed by 1 base and the J gene end by 4 bases; junction bases not matched to a gene: 8. This chain's CDR3 is CSARGLRGRGTEAFF. In nucleotides, the CDR3 is TGCAGTGCTAGAGGCCTCAGGGGGCGCGGCACTGAAGCTTTCTTT.

This clonotype was observed a handful of times. This chain uses TRBV7-9 with TRBJ2-5; TRBD2 aligns across 11 bases. The CDR3 runs to 17 residues. The germline V gene has CDR1 SEHNR and CDR2 FQNEAQ (reference sequence). Trimming took 8 bases from V and 2 from J; bases not matched to a gene: 13. This CDR3 is CASQKLSGLAGQETQYF. Written as DNA, the CDR3 is TGTGCCAGCCAGAAGCTCTCCGGACTAGCGGGTCAAGAGACCCAGTACTTC.

Many counts were recorded for this clonotype. This chain uses TRBV27 with TRBJ2-1; 9 bases are a match to TRBD2. After removal of 8 bases from V and 5 bases from J, the junction contained 4 bases not matched to a gene. CDR3 length: 13 residues. Germline V gene lookup returns CDR1 MNHEY and CDR2 SMNVEV (reference sequence). The CDR3 DNA reads TGTGCCAGCTCCTCTAGCGGGGACAATGAGCAGTTCTTC. Residues: CASSSSGDNEQFF.

This chain joins TRBV4-3 and TRBJ1-1, with D uncertain. V was shortened by 7 bases and J by 1 base, with 19 bases between the two germline ends. This CDR3 has 16 amino acids. Germline CDR1 reads LGHNA; CDR2 reads YSLEER. CDR3 loop: CASTARWSTENTEAFF. The CDR3 DNA is TGCGCCAGCACCGCCCGGTGGTCTACGGAGAACACTGAAGCTTTCTTT.

This clonotype was picked up a small number of times. The rearrangement uses TRBV12-3 or TRBV12-4 and TRBJ1-2, with 9 nucleotides matching TRBD1. This CDR3 is built from 16 residues. The ends lost 5 bases at V and 4 bases at J; junction bases unmatched: 11. The CDR3 sequence: CASSLYRGLRGYGYTF. CDR3 nucleotides: TGTGCCAGCAGTCTCTACAGGGGGCTAAGGGGCTATGGCTACACCTTC.